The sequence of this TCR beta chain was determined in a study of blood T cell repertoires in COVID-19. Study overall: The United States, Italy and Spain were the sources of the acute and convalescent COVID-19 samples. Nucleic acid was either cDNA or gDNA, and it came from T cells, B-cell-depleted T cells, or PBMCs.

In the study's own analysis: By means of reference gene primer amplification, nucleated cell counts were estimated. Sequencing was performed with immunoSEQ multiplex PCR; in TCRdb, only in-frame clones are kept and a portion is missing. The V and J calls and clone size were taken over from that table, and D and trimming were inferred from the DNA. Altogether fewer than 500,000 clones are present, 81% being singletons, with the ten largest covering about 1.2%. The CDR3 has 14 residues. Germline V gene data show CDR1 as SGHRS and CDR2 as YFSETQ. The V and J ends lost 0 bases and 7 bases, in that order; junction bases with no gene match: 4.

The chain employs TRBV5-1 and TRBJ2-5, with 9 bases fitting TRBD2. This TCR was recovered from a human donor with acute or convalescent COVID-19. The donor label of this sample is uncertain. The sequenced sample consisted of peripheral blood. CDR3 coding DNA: TGCGCCAGCAGCTTGGGACTAGCGGAAGGGACCCAGTACTTC. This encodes CASSLGLAEGTQYF.